These 21 T cell receptor beta chains were sequenced from one sample in a study of T cells in Graves' hyperthyroidism and ophthalmopathy. It was RNA transcripts that yielded the amplified TCR beta CDR3 regions. First-round RT-PCR with HTBI primers amplified the TCR CDR3 region. TCRdb processed the multiplex PCR reads anew with MiXCR; each CDR3 protein has one entry. The profile shows more than 500,000 distinct CDR3 sequences, around 16% of them singletons. The sample comprised blood. All receptors come from a woman under 40 with Graves' hyperthyroidism.

This clonotype turned up a few times. This chain uses TRBV28 with TRBJ1-2; 8 nucleotides match TRBD1. There are 14 residues in the CDR3. V trimming: 6 bases; J trimming: 8 bases; junction bases outside the gene matches: 11. Germline CDR1 reads MDHEN; CDR2 reads SYDVKM. CDR3 residues: CASSSGQGAWGYTF. The CDR3 DNA is TGTGCCAGCAGCTCAGGACAGGGAGCTTGGGGCTACACCTTC.

This clonotype came up many times. V usage is TRBV20-1 and J usage is TRBJ2-3; D might be TRBD2 (6 bases). The CDR3 has 15 amino acids. The germline V gene encodes CDR1 DFQATT and CDR2 SNEGSKA (reference sequence). Trimming took 3 bases from V and 2 from J, leaving 15 bases between them. CDR3 sequence (DNA): TGCAGTGCTAGCGAGCGGGTCCTAAACACAGATACGCAGTATTTT. Its protein is CSASERVLNTDTQYF.

The chain links TRBV30 to TRBJ1-5, with D perhaps TRBD1 (6 bases). The germline V and J ends were trimmed by 4 bases and 2 bases, with 9 bases remaining between them. The CDR3 sequence is 13 residues long. Per the germline V gene, CDR1 is GTSNPN and CDR2 is SVGIG (reference sequence). The CDR3 spells CAWNAGGNQPQHF. As DNA, the CDR3 is TGTGCCTGGAATGCAGGGGGCAATCAGCCCCAGCATTTT.

This clonotype was detected only a few times. The chain uses TRBV20-1 and TRBJ2-7, with 7 positions matching TRBD1. J was trimmed by 3 bases and V by 5 bases; bases with no gene match: 10. The CDR3 contains 14 residues. Germline loops: CDR1 DFQATT, CDR2 SNEGSKA (reference sequence). The DNA of the CDR3 is TGCAGTGCTTACGCCCCGAGACAGGGCTACGAGCAGTACTTC. Translating it yields CSAYAPRQGYEQYF.

This clonotype appeared a few times. The rearrangement joins TRBV27 to TRBJ2-3, with D uncertain. V lost 3 bases and J lost 2, with 12 bases in between. The CDR3 spans 15 residues. Germline V CDR1 and CDR2: MNHEY, SMNVEV (reference sequence). CDR3 amino acids: CASSFETEPTDTQYF. In DNA, the CDR3 is TGTGCCAGCAGTTTCGAAACGGAACCCACAGATACGCAGTATTTT.

In this sample, this clonotype turned up once. A much larger clone differs from this one at a single base, so this may be a read error. The chain links TRBV20-1 to TRBJ2-1; tentatively, D is TRBD2 (6 bases). The J call is doubtful: the DNA matches TRBJ2-7 better. The germline V gene has CDR1 DFQATT and CDR2 SNEGSKA (reference sequence). The CDR3 extends over 15 amino acids. CDR3 protein: CSAWGVGSSYNEQYF. The CDR3 region has the DNA TGCAGTGCGTGGGGGGTCGGGAGCTCCTACAATGAGCAGTACTTC.

This clonotype was observed a handful of times. This clone may be a read error of a much larger clone one base away. The V and J genes are TRBV11-2 and TRBJ2-1, with 11 bases fitting TRBD1. CDR1 and CDR2 (germline): SGHAT, FQNNGV. The CDR3 extends over 14 amino acids. This chain's CDR3 is CASSKRTGGNGQFF. As DNA, the CDR3 is TGTGCCAGCAGCAAGAGGACAGGGGGCAATGGGCAGTTCTTC. The full variable domain, in which reference TRBV11-2 and TRBJ2-1 provide the parts outside the CDR3, is EAGVAQSPRYKIIEKRQSVAFWCNPISGHATLYWYQQILGQGPKLLIQFQNNGVVDDSQLPKDRFSAERLKGVDSTLKIQPAKLEDSAVYLCASSKRTGGNGQFFGPGTRLTVL.

In this sample, this clonotype turned up a few times. The chain links TRBV5-1 to TRBJ2-7, with D possibly being TRBD1 (6 bases). Germline-derived CDR1 and CDR2 are SGHRS and YFSETQ. V was clipped by 0 bases and J by 4 bases, with 14 bases between them. There are 15 residues in the CDR3. CDR3 region: CASSLVGASVYEQYF. CDR3 nucleotide sequence: TGCGCCAGCAGCTTGGTGGGGGCGTCTGTTTACGAGCAGTACTTC.

This clonotype was seen ten or more times. V gene TRBV6-1 combines with J gene TRBJ2-5; D remains unclear. The CDR3 runs 13 residues. The V end lost 6 bases, the J end lost 4 bases, and 12 bases lay between the germline ends. Germline assignment: CDR1 MNHNS and CDR2 SASEGT. The DNA for the CDR3 is TGTGCCAGCAGGCAGGTTGTCGGAGAGACCCAGTACTTC. It is translated as CASRQVVGETQYF.

This sequence joins TRBV24-1 and TRBJ2-1, with 12 bases identical to TRBD1. CDR1 is KGHDR and CDR2 is SFDVKD in the germline V gene. The CDR3 has 18 residues. The V segment lost 3 bases and the J segment 5 bases; nucleotides outside the gene matches: 10. CDR3 region: CATSDRSGTGGLDNEQFF. In DNA form, the CDR3 reads TGTGCCACCAGTGATCGCTCCGGGACAGGGGGCTTGGACAATGAGCAGTTCTTC.

This clonotype has just a few counts. The chain recombines TRBV4-2 with TRBJ2-1; 9 bases are a match to TRBD1. The CDR3 sequence is 17 residues long. The V gene end was trimmed by 4 bases and the J gene end by 2 bases; junction bases not matched to a gene: 9. Germline V lookup: CDR1 LGHNA, CDR2 YNFKEQ. CDR3 in amino acids: CASSPSAGTGTYNEQFF. In nucleotides, the CDR3 is TGTGCCAGCAGCCCCTCAGCCGGGACAGGGACCTACAATGAGCAGTTCTTC.

The gene calls are TRBV18 and TRBJ1-4; D unclear. Germline CDR1 is KGHSH and CDR2 is LQKENI. This CDR3 spans 12 amino acids. V was clipped by 3 bases and J by 5 bases, with 4 bases between them. The CDR3 sequence: CASSPVNEKLFF. CDR3 nucleotide sequence: TGTGCCAGCTCACCCGTGAATGAAAAACTGTTTTTT.

This clonotype was detected ten times or more. The chain combines TRBV13 with TRBJ2-7, with TRBD1 matching over 8 bases. CDR1 is PRHDT, CDR2 FYEKMQ, per germline (reference sequence). This CDR3 region has 13 residues. V shed 3 bases, J shed 6 bases, and the junction held 4 bases outside the gene matches. The CDR3 coding sequence is TGTGCCAGCAGCTTCGACAGGGGCCTCGAGCAGTACTTC. It translates to CASSFDRGLEQYF.

This clonotype appeared many times. The chain combines TRBV6-1 with TRBJ1-5, with 7 bases that match TRBD1. V dropped 6 bases and J dropped 5; count of bases not matched to a gene: 10. CDR1 MNHNS and CDR2 SASEGT come from the germline V gene. This CDR3 is built from 15 residues. The CDR3 reads CASRHTTGLYQPQHF. The CDR3 nucleotides are TGTGCCAGCAGACACACGACAGGGCTATATCAGCCCCAGCATTTT.

This clonotype was counted a few times. V is TRBV27 and J is TRBJ1-2; D might be TRBD1 (5 bases). CDR1 and CDR2 from the germline V gene are MNHEY and SMNVEV (reference sequence). The CDR3 spans 13 residues. V lost 1 base and J lost 7, with 10 bases in between. CDR3 nucleotides: TGTGCCAGCAGTTTATTGTGGGGGAGTGGCTACACCTTC. This codes for CASSLLWGSGYTF.

This clonotype came up many times. The rearrangement uses TRBV29-1 and TRBJ2-5, with 9 bases fitting TRBD2. Germline V CDR1 and CDR2: SQVTM, ANQGSEA. This CDR3 is built from 15 residues. The V and J ends lost 6 bases and 4 bases, in that order; junction bases with no gene match: 12. CDR3 DNA sequence: TGCAGCGTATCCGGGACTAGCAGTTCCGGAGAGACCCAGTACTTC. Translated: CSVSGTSSSGETQYF.

This clonotype was counted many times. This chain joins TRBV5-1 and TRBJ2-7; 12 nucleotides match TRBD2. Germline CDR1 reads SGHRS; CDR2 reads YFSETQ. The CDR3 runs to 16 residues. After removal of 0 bases from V and 1 base from J, the junction contained 2 bases not matched to a gene. The CDR3 is CASSLVTSGGSYEQYF. The CDR3 nucleotides read TGCGCCAGCAGCTTGGTAACTAGCGGGGGGTCCTACGAGCAGTACTTC.

The rearrangement uses TRBV29-1 and TRBJ2-7; maybe TRBD2 (5 bases). The CDR3 spans 14 residues. Looked up from germline, CDR1 is SQVTM and CDR2 is ANQGSEA. The V end was cut by 3 bases, the J end by 2 bases, with 14 bases between. The CDR3 DNA reads TGCAGCGTTGAGTCGAGAGGGCTCACCTACGAGCAGTACTTC. This codes for CSVESRGLTYEQYF.

Details on this clonotype: This may come from a read error, since a much larger clone is one base off. The genes are TRBV20-1 and TRBJ2-7, with D perhaps TRBD1 (5 bases). The CDR3 is made up of 14 amino acids. CDR1 is DFQATT and CDR2 is SNEGSKA in the germline V gene (reference sequence). V shed 8 bases and J shed 2 bases, with 19 bases lying between them. The CDR3 loop reads CSRQKGRAPYEQYF. CDR3 nucleotide sequence: TGCAGTCGCCAGAAGGGCAGGGCTCCCTACGAGCAGTACTTC.

This clonotype has a count of ten or more. V usage is TRBV12-3 or TRBV12-4 and J usage is TRBJ1-2; TRBD1 matches at 9 bases. The CDR3 sequence is 13 residues long. V shed 6 bases, J shed 2 bases, and the junction held 1 base outside the gene matches. The CDR3 DNA follows: TGTGCCAGCAGGACAGGGGGAAACTATGGCTACACCTTC. Encoded protein: CASRTGGNYGYTF.

The J gene is TRBJ2-3, the V gene TRBV5-4; 10 bases line up with TRBD2. CDR3 length: 17 residues. CDR1 is SGHNT, CDR2 YYREEE, per germline (reference sequence). V lost 4 bases to trimming and J lost 6 bases; unmatched junction nucleotides: 14. The CDR3 coding sequence is TGTGCCAGCAGCCCGAGGGGGTCTAGCGGGAGTTTCGATACGCAGTATTTT. Its translation: CASSPRGSSGSFDTQYF.